The next 27 T cell receptor beta chains were all read from a single sample in a study of beta chain features in type 1 diabetes. Broader study findings: Significant though moderate, a shortening of TCRB CDR3s appeared in all four CD4+ subsets of Type 1 diabetes patients.

No cognate antigen is known for these TCRs. Reverse transcription of all isolated RNA meant that expressed TCRB transcripts were sequenced. The table came from immunoSEQ multiplex PCR; TCRdb's copy has only in-frame clones and leaves some out. This table holds 600,000 to 700,000 clones, around an eighth found once. Material: naive CD4+ T cells from blood. Source of these receptors: a man aged 30-40 years with type 1 diabetes.

The CDR3 nucleotides are TGTGCCAGCAGTGTTGCCGCGGACACTGAAGCTTTCTTT. This gives the protein CASSVAADTEAFF. This sequence joins TRBV2 and TRBJ1-1, with unresolved D. The V end lost 4 bases, the J end lost 3 bases, and 9 bases lay between the germline ends. The CDR3 consists of 13 residues. The germline V gene encodes CDR1 SNHLY and CDR2 FYNNEI.

This clone was counted a few times. This sequence joins TRBV29-1 and TRBJ2-5; 10 nucleotides match TRBD1. With V trimmed by 5 bases and J by 2 bases, 11 bases remained unmatched. The CDR3 spans 16 residues. Looked up from germline, CDR1 is SQVTM and CDR2 is ANQGSEA. The DNA for the CDR3 is TGCAGCGTTATCGGACAGGGGGGGTATCAACAAGAGACCCAGTACTTC. Amino acids: CSVIGQGGYQQETQYF.

As concerns this clone: This sample includes further DNA sequences coding for the same CDR3. CDR3 coding DNA: TGTGCCAGCAGGGGCGACAGCTACGAGCAGTACTTC. The encoded protein is CASRGDSYEQYF. The chain recombines TRBV6-5 with TRBJ2-7; maybe TRBD1 (5 bases). V lost 6 bases and J lost 3, with 9 bases in between. This CDR3 comprises 12 residues. Germline values: CDR1 MNHEY, CDR2 SVGAGI.

Only a few counts were recorded for this clone. This sequence joins TRBV27 and TRBJ1-4; 7 positions match TRBD1. V lost 5 bases, J lost 2 bases, and 11 bases stayed unmatched. The CDR3 spans 17 residues. Germline V gives CDR1 MNHEY, CDR2 SMNVEV (reference sequence). CDR3 nucleotides: TGTGCCAGCAGTACACAGGGGCTTTTGGGGACTAATGAAAAACTGTTTTTT. Amino acid sequence: CASSTQGLLGTNEKLFF.

This clone has just a few counts. The chain joins TRBV7-9 to TRBJ1-2, with D unclear. Germline CDR1 and CDR2: SEHNR and FQNEAQ (reference sequence). The CDR3 is 16 residues long. Trimming left V 3 bases short and J 8 bases short, with 22 bases between. The CDR3 sequence is CASSFAGIPGILGYTF. CDR3 bases: TGTGCCAGCAGCTTCGCCGGGATCCCAGGAATCTTGGGCTACACCTTC.

The sample holds a few counts of this clone. The genes are TRBV7-2 and TRBJ2-7, with 10 bases that match TRBD1. The CDR3 is 13 residues long. Looked up from germline, CDR1 is SGHTA and CDR2 is FQGNSA. The V and J ends lost 7 bases and 4 bases, in that order; junction bases with no gene match: 4. CDR3 loop: CASIRQGAYEQYF. The CDR3 region has the DNA TGTGCCAGCATCCGACAGGGGGCTTACGAGCAGTACTTC.

The table lists this clone with a few counts. This rearrangement joins TRBV18 to TRBJ2-1; D is undetermined. Trimming cost V 6 bases and J 5 bases, with 5 bases left between them. The CDR3 is 11 residues long. The V gene's germline CDR1 is KGHSH and CDR2 LQKENI. The CDR3 bases are TGTGCCAGCTCTCCGCACAATGAGCAGTTCTTC. This encodes CASSPHNEQFF.

The chain couples TRBV10-3 to TRBJ2-6; tentative D call: TRBD1 (6 bases). The CDR3 length is 17 residues. Deletions cut 4 bases from V and 1 base from J, with 14 bases between. Germline values: CDR1 ENHRY, CDR2 SYGVKD. CDR3 sequence reads: CAISANRVGSGANVLTF. In nucleotides, the CDR3 is TGTGCCATCAGTGCAAACAGGGTAGGATCTGGGGCCAACGTCCTGACTTTC.

In this sample, this clone turned up a few times. The gene calls are TRBV6-6 and TRBJ2-2; 7 bases agree with TRBD1. V was pared by 5 bases and J by 4 bases, with 10 bases of the junction left unmatched. CDR1 and CDR2 (germline): MNHNY, SVGAGI (reference sequence). The CDR3 extends over 16 amino acids. The CDR3 reads CASSQQGNAITGELFF. CDR3 nucleotide sequence: TGTGCCAGCAGTCAACAGGGGAATGCGATCACCGGGGAGCTGTTTTTT.

There are a few counts of this clone. The V call is TRBV25-1, the J call TRBJ2-5; 7 positions match TRBD1. This CDR3 comprises 16 residues. After removal of 10 bases from V and 3 bases from J, the junction contained 17 bases not matched to a gene. Germline V CDR1 and CDR2: MGHDK, SYGVNS. DNA for the CDR3: TGTGCCACCAGCCCGAATCCGGGACAGCTAAAAGAGACCCAGTACTTC. Amino acids: CATSPNPGQLKETQYF.

The chain links TRBV18 to TRBJ2-2, with D uncertain. V lost 2 bases and J lost 2, with 6 bases in between. The CDR3 covers 14 residues. Looked up from germline, CDR1 is KGHSH and CDR2 is LQKENI. The DNA for the CDR3 is TGTGCCAGCTCACCAGTGCAAAACACCGGGGAGCTGTTTTTT. Translation: CASSPVQNTGELFF.

Only a few counts were recorded for this clone. The V gene is TRBV10-3, the J gene TRBJ2-7; D is unresolved. V shed 6 bases and J shed 2 bases, with 5 bases lying between them. CDR3 length: 11 amino acids. The germline gives CDR1 ENHRY, CDR2 SYGVKD. The CDR3 DNA is TGTGCCATCAGCGACACCTACGAGCAGTACTTC. It is translated as CAISDTYEQYF.

This clone was found a few times. V gene TRBV28 combines with J gene TRBJ2-5; possible D gene TRBD1, 6 bases. This CDR3 spans 19 amino acids. The germline V gene encodes CDR1 MDHEN and CDR2 SYDVKM. V shed 5 bases and J shed 1 base, with 26 bases lying between them. Here the CDR3 reads CASSPLAIHAGASQETQYF. CDR3 nucleotides: TGTGCCAGCAGTCCCCTGGCGATTCATGCAGGGGCCTCCCAAGAGACCCAGTACTTC.

The rearrangement uses TRBV5-1 and TRBJ2-1; the D is unclear. Trimming pared 0 bases from V and 2 bases from J, leaving 9 bases between. The germline V gene has CDR1 SGHRS and CDR2 YFSETQ. CDR3 length equals 15 residues. The CDR3 sequence: CASSLVQTTYNEQFF. The CDR3 DNA is TGCGCCAGCAGCTTGGTACAGACCACCTACAATGAGCAGTTCTTC.

The genes are TRBV11-2 and TRBJ2-2, with TRBD1 identical over 8 bases. The CDR3 sequence is 14 residues long. Germline assignment: CDR1 SGHAT and CDR2 FQNNGV. J was trimmed by 7 bases and V by 5 bases; bases with no gene match: 6. The CDR3 sequence: CASSPGTGVGELFF. The DNA for the CDR3 is TGTGCCAGCAGCCCAGGGACAGGAGTCGGGGAGCTGTTTTTT.

This clone was seen a few times. The chain couples TRBV5-5 to TRBJ2-2; no clear D gene. This CDR3 has 12 residues. Germline V CDR1 and CDR2: SGHKS, YYEKEE (reference sequence). With 4 bases removed from V and 1 base from J, the gap between germline ends came to 2 bases. As DNA, the CDR3 is TGTGCCAGCAGCAAGAACACCGGGGAGCTGTTTTTT. Its protein product is CASSKNTGELFF.

This rearrangement joins TRBV28 to TRBJ2-5; the D gene is possibly TRBD1 (6 bases). Germline-derived CDR1 and CDR2 are MDHEN and SYDVKM. Between the trimmed V and J ends, which lost 5 bases and 0 bases, there was a span of 10 bases. The CDR3 is 14 amino acids. Here the CDR3 DNA reads TGTGCCAGCAGTGAAGGGGGATACCAAGAGACCCAGTACTTC. This codes for CASSEGGYQETQYF.

This clone was counted a few times. J is TRBJ2-3 and V is TRBV5-4; D call uncertain. Trimming left V 2 bases short and J 12 bases short, with 10 bases between. This CDR3 is 11 amino acids long. Per germline, CDR1 SGHNT and CDR2 YYREEE (reference sequence). The CDR3 spells CASSFGPIQYF. The CDR3 DNA sequence: TGTGCCAGCAGCTTCGGACCCATACAGTATTTT.

The chain links TRBV7-2 to TRBJ2-1, with D possibly being TRBD1 (6 bases). The V gene lost 2 bases and the J gene lost 1 base, with 9 bases spanning the gap. This CDR3 has 15 residues. The germline V gene has CDR1 SGHTA and CDR2 FQGNSA. The chain's CDR3 is CASSLQGFSYNEQFF. The DNA of the CDR3 is TGTGCCAGCAGCTTACAGGGGTTTTCCTACAATGAGCAGTTCTTC.

This chain uses TRBV21-1 with TRBJ2-3; the D call of TRBD2 is as the table states it, not checked on the DNA. TRBV21-1 is flagged as a pseudogene. The CDR3 covers 14 residues. The CDR3 nucleotides read TGTGCCAGCAGCAAAGGGAGGAGCACAGATACGCAGTATTTT. Encoded protein: CASSKGRSTDTQYF.

The chain is built from TRBV2 and TRBJ2-5, with D possibly being TRBD1 or TRBD2 (5 bases each). The germline V gene has CDR1 SNHLY and CDR2 FYNNEI. Trimming left V 9 bases short and J 9 bases short, with 14 bases between. This CDR3 comprises 11 residues. CDR3 bases: TGTGCCAGGGGGGTAATGGGGGCCCAGTACTTC. Translation: CARGVMGAQYF. Variable domain in full (rest from reference TRBV2 and TRBJ2-5): EPEVTQTPSHQVTQMGQEVILRCVPISNHLYFYWYRQILGQKVEFLVSFYNNEISEKSEIFDDQFSVERPDGSNFTLKIRSTKLEDSAMYFCARGVMGAQYFGPGTRLLVL.

This clone has just a few counts. The chain carries TRBV28 and TRBJ1-6, with TRBD1 matching over 7 bases. CDR1 and CDR2 (germline): MDHEN, SYDVKM. V was clipped by 2 bases and J by 10 bases; unmatched bases: 8. This CDR3 is 15 amino acids long. For the CDR3, the DNA is TGTGCCAGCAGTTTACCAGGACAGGTACCCTCACCCCTCCACTTT. The encoded protein is CASSLPGQVPSPLHF.

This CDR3 is CASSPHPGGGETQYF. CDR3 coding DNA: TGTGCCAGCAGCCCCCATCCGGGCGGCGGAGAGACCCAGTACTTC. The V gene is TRBV9, the J gene TRBJ2-5; D not resolved. The length of the CDR3 is 15 residues. CDR1 is SGDLS, CDR2 YYNGEE, per germline. Trimming shortened V by 4 bases and J by 4 bases, and 17 bases separated the two germline ends.

This clone came up a few times. The chain links TRBV5-4 to TRBJ2-2; TRBD1 might be the D (6 bases). The CDR3 runs 16 residues. Trimming shortened V by 5 bases and J by 2 bases, and 16 bases separated the two germline ends. Germline CDR1 SGHNT, CDR2 YYREEE (reference sequence). This CDR3 reads CASRPAGTTNTGELFF. As DNA, the CDR3 is TGTGCCAGCAGACCGGCCGGGACAACTAACACCGGGGAGCTGTTTTTT.

The V gene is TRBV5-4, the J gene TRBJ2-3; the match to TRBD2 covers 13 bases. CDR3 length: 16 residues. J lost 3 bases, V lost 2 bases, and 3 bases had no gene match. Per germline, CDR1 SGHNT and CDR2 YYREEE (reference sequence). The DNA for the CDR3 is TGTGCCAGCAGCTTCAGGACTAGCGGGGGTACAGATACGCAGTATTTT. It is translated as CASSFRTSGGTDTQYF.

This clone showed up just a few times. The rearrangement uses TRBV15 and TRBJ2-5; TRBD1 matches at 8 bases. This CDR3 is 18 amino acids long. Germline CDR1 is LNHNV and CDR2 is YYDKDF (reference sequence). The V and J ends lost 5 bases and 9 bases, in that order; junction bases with no gene match: 23. The DNA of the CDR3 is TGTGCCACCAGCTCCACAGGGGGACGGGACTGGAAGTCGTTGGCCCAGTACTTC. It encodes CATSSTGGRDWKSLAQYF.

With regard to this clone: Additional DNA sequences in this sample encode the identical CDR3. The DNA for the CDR3 is TGTGCCAGCAGCTTAGTAGAAGGTTCACCCCTCCACTTT. Its protein product is CASSLVEGSPLHF. The chain carries TRBV7-2 and TRBJ1-6, with D uncertain. CDR3 length equals 13 residues. In germline, CDR1 is SGHTA, CDR2 FQGNSA. With 1 base removed from V and 9 bases from J, the gap between germline ends came to 7 bases.